This T cell receptor (beta chain) derives from a study of cytotoxic CD8 clonotypes in ibrutinib-treated CLL (dated by TCRdb to the early 2020s). About the full investigation: The cohort was composed of around twelve relapsed/refractory and about 15 treatment-naive patients; IGHV unmutated status was identified in 17 patients. Partial responses were observed in about 25 patients and complete responses in 2; after a median follow-up of 68 months, remission was maintained in approximately 14 patients and progression was observed in roughly twelve. Response samples were obtained after a median of around eleven months of treatment, with a range of about 6 to 36 months. Samples averaged around 280,000 productive templates and 80,000 to 100,000 productive rearrangements. Of the 90 or so participants in the trial, approximately 25 had longitudinal samples available. Cryopreserved peripheral blood mononuclear cells were collected before treatment, at response, and at either disease progression or sustained remission. All remission and progressive disease samples were collected while patients were still receiving ibrutinib. Paper-wide results and their limitations: At baseline, clonality was higher than in age-matched healthy donors and showed a strong correlation with circulating CD8+ T-cell counts. An increase in clonality was observed at ibrutinib response, with clonality remaining stable during sustained remission and falling back toward baseline at progression. Public clonotypes were rare and either contracted or stayed stable during treatment, and the rise in clonality at ibrutinib response reflected the expansion of private clonotypes. Sampling times were not matched between patients in sustained remission and patients whose disease was progressing, and lymph node repertoires were not examined.

Sample time point, as interpreted from the label and publication: about twelve months on ibrutinib. Approximately 2 micrograms of genomic DNA were extracted from cryopreserved PBMCs for TCR beta library preparation. Longitudinal blood samples from CLL patients on ibrutinib monotherapy were analyzed using high-throughput TCR beta sequencing. The patients took part in an open-label, single-center phase 2 trial of ibrutinib monotherapy. Compared with germline, V lacks 2 bases and J lacks 6 bases; bases without a gene match: 4. Sequences SGHDN (CDR1) and FVKESK (CDR2) are obtained from the germline V gene. From the cysteine up to the phenylalanine, the CDR3 has a length of 15 residues. Only the CDR3 DNA is retained, 45 bases long and in frame from the first base. On a MiSeq, deep resolution sequencing aimed for a depth between 1 in 1 million and 1 in 200,000 T cells, with each clonotype covered approximately 9.8x on average. The immunoSEQ hsTCRB Kit was used to generate TCR beta libraries. The study's processing was this. ImmunoSEQ Data Assistant and ImmunoSEQ Analyzer were used for data analysis, and V, D and J genes were assigned according to IMGT definitions. Clonality, which ranges from 0 to 1, was calculated by subtracting the normalized Shannon entropy of productive rearrangement frequencies from one. Only overrepresented clonotypes making up at least 0.05% of each patient's repertoire were included in the public clonotype analysis. Thirteen age-matched healthy donor repertoires from immuneACCESS were used as controls for clonality. Entries here come from immuneACCESS through TCRdb and include only in-frame sequences with V and J called. Some clones fail to appear in such tables; in the studies checked, an unresolved V gene covers under half of the shortfall, and the cause of the remainder is unknown. V and J calls and clone size are copied from that table; D and trimming were computed from the DNA. The sample table holds about 70,000 clones, of which 90% were seen once. Together, the top ten hold around 3.3% of the sample.

In the case of this clone: There is no known antigen for this receptor. Base qualities are not provided; no much larger clone lies one nucleotide away.

The sample consisted of PBMCs, taken after 12 months of ibrutinib treatment. The TCR originated in a human donor with chronic lymphocytic leukemia. The chain joins TRBV14 to TRBJ1-4, with 9 middle bases fitting TRBD1. The CDR3 reads CASSQRTGVDEKLFF. DNA sequence: TGTGCCAGCAGCCAAAGGACAGGGGTGGATGAAAAACTGTTTTTT. Reference TRBV14 and TRBJ1-4 genes cover what lies past the CDR3, so the full variable domain is EAGVTQFPSHSVIEKGQTVTLRCDPISGHDNLYWYRRVMGKEIKFLLHFVKESKQDESGMPNNRFLAERTGGTYSTLKVQPAELEDSGVYFCASSQRTGVDEKLFFGSGTQLSVL.